This TCR beta chain came from a study of blood T cell repertoires in COVID-19. About the study: Spain, Italy and the United States supplied samples that represented acute and convalescent COVID-19. The cDNA or gDNA used as material had been derived from T cells, B-cell-depleted T cells, or PBMCs.

V lost 5 bases to trimming and J lost 4 bases; unmatched junction nucleotides: 3. The CDR3 runs to 13 residues. CDR1 SEHNR and CDR2 FQNEAQ come from the germline V gene (reference sequence). Original processing notes: Reference gene primers were amplified, and this amplification served to estimate nucleated cell counts. The protocol was immunoSEQ multiplex PCR, while the TCRdb copy is restricted to in-frame clones and leaves out a portion. V, J and clone size are taken as reported in that table, and D and trimming were inferred from the DNA itself. Of 150,000 or so clones in the sample, 60% to 75% were seen once.

Sample: peripheral blood. This TCR derives from a woman between 65 and 79 years old with acute or convalescent COVID-19. The chain couples TRBV7-9 to TRBJ2-3; 7 bases are shared with TRBD1. CDR3 bases: TGTGCCAGCAGCCCGGGACAGTCAGATACGCAGTATTTT. This gives the protein CASSPGQSDTQYF.